The 3 T cell receptor beta chains given below trace back to one sample, sequenced in a study of blood T cell repertoires in COVID-19. Clones were sequenced by immunoSEQ multiplex PCR, and TCRdb holds only the in-frame ones, with some missing. There are around 100,000 clones in the sample; roughly 80% occur only once, and more than 20% lies in the top ten. Source material: peripheral blood. These TCRs come from a man aged 70-80 years with active or convalescent COVID-19.

The sample holds a few counts of this clone. The V and J genes are TRBV12-3 or TRBV12-4 and TRBJ1-1; D is possibly TRBD1 (6 bases). The CDR3 sequence is 13 residues long. V lost 7 bases and J lost 0, with 9 bases in between. In DNA form, the CDR3 reads TGTGCCAGCAAAAGACAGGTGAACACTGAAGCTTTCTTT. Protein product: CASKRQVNTEAFF.

The genes are TRBV5-1 and TRBJ1-2; D gene ambiguous. V lost 6 bases, J lost 8 bases, and 14 bases lay in between. The CDR3 runs to 12 residues. Looked up from germline, CDR1 is SGHRS and CDR2 is YFSETQ. The CDR3 DNA is TGCGCCAGCACCGGGAGAGGTGAAGGCTACACCTTC. Residues: CASTGRGEGYTF.

V usage is TRBV19 and J usage is TRBJ2-1; 11 bases align to TRBD2. V gave up 5 bases and J gave up 4 bases; unmatched junction bases: 4. This CDR3 comprises 15 residues. Germline V CDR1 and CDR2: LNHDA, SQIVND (reference sequence). In DNA, the CDR3 is TGTGCCAGTAGTTCCGGGACTAGCGGATACAATGAGCAGTTCTTC. Translating gives CASSSGTSGYNEQFF. The full variable domain, in which reference TRBV19 and TRBJ2-1 provide the parts outside the CDR3, is DGGITQSPKYLFRKEGQNVTLSCEQNLNHDAMYWYRQDPGQGLRLIYYSQIVNDFQKGDIAEGYSVSREKKESFPLTVTSAQKNPTAFYLCASSSGTSGYNEQFFGPGTRLTVL.